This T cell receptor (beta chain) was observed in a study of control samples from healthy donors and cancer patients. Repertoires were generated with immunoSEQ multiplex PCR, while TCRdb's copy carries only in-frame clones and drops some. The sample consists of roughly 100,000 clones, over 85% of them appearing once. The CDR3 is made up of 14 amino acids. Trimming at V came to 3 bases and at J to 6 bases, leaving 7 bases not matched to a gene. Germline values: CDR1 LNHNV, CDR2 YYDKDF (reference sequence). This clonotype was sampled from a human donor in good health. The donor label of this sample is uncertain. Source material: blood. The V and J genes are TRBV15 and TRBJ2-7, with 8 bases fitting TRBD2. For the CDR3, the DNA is TGTGCCACCAGCAGCGGGGGGGCGGCTCTCGAGCAGTACTTC. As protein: CATSSGGAALEQYF.